These 29 T cell receptor beta chains were sequenced from one sample in a study of post-analysis software for immune sequencing data. Findings of the study overall: Included in a set of 5 or 6 TRBV segments more frequent in patients than controls were TRBV5-6, TRBV5-1 and TRBV20-1.

Antigens for these TCRs are unknown. Presence of unique molecular identifiers characterized the TCR beta cDNA libraries. TCRdb independently ran MiXCR on the PCR reads; one entry per CDR3 protein. The sample has more than 450,000 distinct CDR3 sequences; roughly 34% are singletons. The sample was blood. Receptor source: a girl younger than 18 with multiple sclerosis.

Only a few counts were recorded for this clonotype. This sequence joins TRBV20-1 and TRBJ2-3; no firm D call. This CDR3 is 12 amino acids long. Trimming cost V 0 bases and J 2 bases, with 3 bases left between them. Looked up from germline, CDR1 is DFQATT and CDR2 is SNEGSKA (reference sequence). The CDR3 loop is CSAREPTDTQYF. In nucleotides, the CDR3 is TGCAGTGCTAGAGAGCCCACAGATACGCAGTATTTT.

With regard to this clonotype: Sequence at one end of the junction differs from germline and may be a read error. The V and J genes are TRBV7-7 and TRBJ2-1; 9 bases agree with TRBD2. The CDR3 sequence is 16 residues long. Germline lookup yields CDR1 SSHAT and CDR2 FNYEAQ (reference sequence). The CDR3 region has the DNA TGTGCTAGCAGCCGCGGGATAGCGGGGGCAGGCAATGAGCAGTTCTTC. It is translated as CASSRGIAGAGNEQFF. Combining the CDR3 with reference TRBV7-7 and TRBJ2-1 gives the whole variable domain GAGVSQSPRYKVTKRGQDVTLRCDPISSHATLYWYQQALGQGPEFLTYFNYEAQPDKSGLPSDRFSAERPEGSISTLTIQRTEQRDSAMYRCASSRGIAGAGNEQFFGPGTRLTVL.

The chain couples TRBV5-1 to TRBJ2-5; no clear D gene. The germline V gene encodes CDR1 SGHRS and CDR2 YFSETQ. V lost 0 bases, J lost 8 bases, and 17 bases lay in between. The length of the CDR3 is 15 residues. In DNA form, the CDR3 reads TGCGCCAGCAGCTTGGCCGTAGCAGCTGAGAGTACCCAGTACTTC. Its protein product is CASSLAVAAESTQYF.

The chain is built from TRBV20-1 and TRBJ1-4; 7 bases match TRBD1. Looked up from germline, CDR1 is DFQATT and CDR2 is SNEGSKA (reference sequence). This CDR3 comprises 17 residues. Trimming removed 0 bases from V and 4 bases from J; junction bases left unmatched: 11. CDR3 residues: CSAREGDRRNYNEKLFF. CDR3 sequence (DNA): TGCAGTGCTAGAGAAGGGGACAGAAGAAATTATAATGAAAAACTGTTTTTT.

This clonotype was seen only a few times. The chain joins TRBV27 to TRBJ2-7, with D maybe TRBD2 (6 bases). CDR3 length: 15 amino acids. Germline V gene data show CDR1 as MNHEY and CDR2 as SMNVEV (reference sequence). V was cut by 2 bases and J by 3 bases, with 14 bases left in between. The CDR3: CASSLRIREDYEQYF. In DNA form, the CDR3 reads TGTGCCAGCAGTTTAAGAATCAGGGAGGACTACGAGCAGTACTTC.

The rearrangement joins TRBV5-1 to TRBJ2-7; 8 bases are shared with TRBD2. The length of the CDR3 is 14 residues. The germline V gene has CDR1 SGHRS and CDR2 YFSETQ. Germline trimming cut 4 bases from V and 2 bases from J; bases unmatched to any gene: 5. The CDR3 region is CASSLGGAPYEQYF. DNA of the CDR3: TGCGCCAGCAGCCTCGGGGGGGCCCCCTACGAGCAGTACTTC.

This clonotype has just a few counts. V and J are TRBV6-5 and TRBJ2-1; possibly TRBD2 for D (6 bases). Germline assignment: CDR1 MNHEY and CDR2 SVGAGI. The V gene lost 6 bases and the J gene lost 0 bases, with 9 bases spanning the gap. The CDR3 contains 14 residues. CDR3 sequence: CASSRGSSYNEQFF. The DNA of the CDR3 is TGTGCCAGCAGCCGGGGGAGCTCCTACAATGAGCAGTTCTTC.

This sequence joins TRBV9 and TRBJ2-7, with 9 bases lining up with TRBD1. Germline V lookup: CDR1 SGDLS, CDR2 YYNGEE. This CDR3 has 14 amino acids. Trimming removed 10 bases from V and 2 bases from J; junction bases left unmatched: 10. Written as DNA, the CDR3 is TGTGCCTGCGGAGGACAGGGGCACACCTACGAGCAGTACTTC. Translating gives CACGGQGHTYEQYF.

This clonotype was picked up a small number of times. The chain has TRBV6-5 and TRBJ2-7; 9 bases agree with TRBD1. The CDR3 runs to 16 residues. J lost 2 bases, V lost 6 bases, and 11 bases had no gene match. The germline CDR1 and CDR2 sequences are MNHEY and SVGAGI. CDR3 in amino acids: CASRSTGGGPPYEQYF. The CDR3 DNA reads TGTGCCAGCAGGTCCACAGGGGGCGGCCCACCCTACGAGCAGTACTTC.

Points on this clonotype: The junction and the germline gene differ at one end; a read error may be behind it. The chain is built from TRBV7-9 and TRBJ1-1, with D maybe TRBD1 (5 bases). Germline assignment: CDR1 SEHNR and CDR2 FQNEAQ (reference sequence). The CDR3 runs 11 residues. The CDR3 spells CSSSSDREAFF. Here the CDR3 DNA reads TGTTCCAGCAGCTCCGACAGAGAAGCTTTCTTT. Full variable domain (missing parts from reference TRBV7-9 and TRBJ1-1): DTGVSQNPRHKITKRGQNVTFRCDPISEHNRLYWYRQTLGQGPEFLTYFQNEAQLEKSRLLSDRFSAERPKGSFSTLEIQRTEQGDSAMYLCSSSSDREAFFGQGTRLTVV.

Notes on this clonotype: This may stem from a read error, because a much larger clone lies one nucleotide away. This chain connects TRBV3-1 to TRBJ2-5; D is undetermined. There are 14 residues in the CDR3. With 4 bases removed from V and 7 bases from J, the gap between germline ends came to 16 bases. Germline V CDR1 and CDR2: LGHDT, YNNKEL (reference sequence). This chain's CDR3 is CASSPTGPCGTQYF. The CDR3 nucleotides read TGTGCCAGCAGCCCCACCGGACCATGCGGGACCCAGTACTTC.

This clonotype was observed a few times. The chain is built from TRBV5-6 and TRBJ1-5; perhaps TRBD1 as D (5 bases). CDR1 is SGHDT, CDR2 YYEEEE, per germline. Trimming took off 6 bases at V and 6 bases at J, with 13 bases between the two ends. The CDR3 has 13 residues. Here the CDR3 DNA reads TGTGCCAGCACACTGGGGACGGGTCAGCCCCAGCATTTT. Translating gives CASTLGTGQPQHF.

The rearrangement links TRBV5-1 to TRBJ1-2; 10 bases fit TRBD1. V was pared by 3 bases and J by 10 bases, with 15 bases of the junction left unmatched. This CDR3 contains 16 residues. Germline V gene lookup returns CDR1 SGHRS and CDR2 YFSETQ. CDR3 bases: TGCGCCAGCAGCTCTCTAAGGACAGGGGGGTTTTCGGACTACACCTTC. Its translation: CASSSLRTGGFSDYTF.

This chain's CDR3 is CASAGDREIGYTF. As DNA, the CDR3 is TGTGCCAGCGCCGGAGACAGGGAGATCGGCTACACCTTC. The chain recombines TRBV6-5 with TRBJ1-2, with TRBD1 matching 7 bases. The junction had 11 bases not matched to a gene; V was cut back by 8 bases and J by 8 bases. CDR1 and CDR2 from the germline V gene are MNHEY and SVGAGI. CDR3 length: 13 amino acids.

V gene TRBV5-1 combines with J gene TRBJ2-5; the D call may be TRBD1 or TRBD2 (6 bases each). V lost 0 bases and J 1 base, leaving 10 bases between the germline ends. Germline assignment: CDR1 SGHRS and CDR2 YFSETQ. The CDR3 extends over 15 amino acids. The CDR3 nucleotides are TGCGCCAGCAGCTTGGAGGGGGGACCCCAAGAGACCCAGTACTTC. Its protein is CASSLEGGPQETQYF.

As to this clonotype: Germline and junction disagree at one end, which may indicate a read error. The chain couples TRBV9 to TRBJ2-1; D gene ambiguous. Germline CDR1 and CDR2: SGDLS and YYNGEE. The CDR3 loop spans 15 amino acids. The CDR3 protein is CASSVAVSSYNGQFF. The CDR3 DNA reads TGTGCCAGCAGCGTAGCGGTATCCTCCTACAATGGGCAGTTCTTC. Full variable domain (missing parts from reference TRBV9 and TRBJ2-1): DSGVTQTPKHLITATGQRVTLRCSPRSGDLSVYWYQQSLDQGLQFLIQYYNGEERAKGNILERFSAQQFPDLHSELNLSSLELGDSALYFCASSVAVSSYNGQFFGPGTRLTVL.

A remark on this clonotype: At one end, the junction sequence differs from germline, possibly due to a read error. This chain joins TRBV27 and TRBJ1-4, with 7 positions matching TRBD1. Germline CDR1 reads MNHEY; CDR2 reads SMNVEV (reference sequence). The CDR3 consists of 15 residues. The CDR3 protein is CTSSLTGASNEKLFF. DNA for the CDR3: TGTACCAGCAGCCTCACAGGGGCCTCTAATGAAAAACTGTTTTTT.

V and J are TRBV9 and TRBJ2-1; D remains ambiguous. There are 15 residues in the CDR3. V was trimmed by 0 bases and J by 0 bases, leaving 7 bases between them. Germline CDR1 is SGDLS and CDR2 is YYNGEE. The CDR3 region is CASSVGASSYNEQFF. CDR3 bases: TGTGCCAGCAGCGTAGGGGCGAGCTCCTACAATGAGCAGTTCTTC.

CDR3 region: CASSPDKYNQPQHF. For the CDR3, the DNA is TGTGCCAGCAGCCCGGACAAGTATAATCAGCCCCAGCATTTT. The chain combines TRBV12-3 or TRBV12-4 with TRBJ1-5, with D tentatively TRBD1 (5 bases). The CDR3 runs 14 residues. The V end lost 6 bases, the J end lost 4 bases, and 13 bases lay between the germline ends.

CDR3 loop: CATKSGEETQYF. The CDR3 DNA sequence: TGTGCCACTAAGTCGGGGGAAGAGACCCAGTACTTC. This chain links TRBV27 with TRBJ2-7; D might be TRBD2 (6 bases). The J call is uncertain, as TRBJ2-5 better fits the DNA end. Germline CDR1 is MNHEY and CDR2 is SMNVEV (reference sequence). This CDR3 comprises 12 residues.

V is TRBV6-5 and J is TRBJ2-3; 8 bases line up with TRBD2. V lost 7 bases and J lost 4; bases outside the gene matches: 7. The CDR3 sequence is 14 residues long. Germline V gives CDR1 MNHEY, CDR2 SVGAGI. CDR3 coding DNA: TGTGCCAGCAAGAGAGGGACTAGGGCAGATACGCAGTATTTT. Encoded protein: CASKRGTRADTQYF.

The CDR3 region is CASSYGSPGAYEQYF. CDR3 nucleotide sequence: TGTGCCAGCAGTTACGGCTCCCCAGGGGCCTACGAGCAGTACTTC. V and J are TRBV6-5 and TRBJ2-7; TRBD1 is a possible D gene (6 bases). V was pared by 2 bases and J by 2 bases, with 13 bases between. The germline CDR1 and CDR2 sequences are MNHEY and SVGAGI. CDR3 length: 15 amino acids.

The chain is built from TRBV13 and TRBJ2-1; 8 bases line up with TRBD2. Unmatched junction bases numbered 8, after V lost 0 bases and J lost 4 bases. This CDR3 has 17 residues. The germline V gene has CDR1 PRHDT and CDR2 FYEKMQ (reference sequence). For the CDR3, the DNA is TGTGCCAGCAGCTTAGGTCTTGGACTAGCCGGATACAATGAGCAGTTCTTC. Its translation: CASSLGLGLAGYNEQFF.

This clonotype was counted ten times or more. The CDR3 spells CSALLDREETQYF. The CDR3 DNA reads as TGCAGTGCCCTACTGGACAGGGAAGAGACCCAGTACTTC. The chain couples TRBV20-1 to TRBJ2-5; 8 bases map to TRBD1. The length of the CDR3 is 13 residues. V shed 6 bases, J shed 3 bases, and the junction held 6 bases outside the gene matches. Germline CDR1 and CDR2: DFQATT and SNEGSKA (reference sequence).

The V and J genes are TRBV3-1 and TRBJ2-4; possibly TRBD1 for D (5 bases). V lost 1 base, J lost 5 bases, and 12 bases lay in between. The CDR3 has 15 residues. CDR1 is LGHDT and CDR2 is YNNKEL in the germline V gene (reference sequence). The CDR3: CASSQGWQGENIQYF. CDR3 nucleotides: TGTGCCAGCAGCCAAGGGTGGCAGGGTGAAAACATTCAGTACTTC.

The rearrangement joins TRBV13 to TRBJ2-3; D gene uncertain. CDR1 and CDR2 from the germline V gene are PRHDT and FYEKMQ (reference sequence). Trimming shortened V by 5 bases and J by 5 bases, and 8 bases separated the two germline ends. The CDR3 totals 12 residues. The CDR3: CASSSYRDTQYF. CDR3 nucleotide sequence: TGTGCCAGCAGCAGCTACAGAGATACGCAGTATTTT.

This clonotype turned up a few times. The chain recombines TRBV6-1 with TRBJ1-2; 7 nucleotides align to TRBD1. CDR3 length: 14 amino acids. The V and J ends lost 6 bases and 3 bases, in that order; junction bases with no gene match: 7. Germline loops: CDR1 MNHNS, CDR2 SASEGT. CDR3 residues: CASSQGGEDYGYTF. CDR3 sequence (DNA): TGTGCCAGCAGCCAAGGGGGCGAGGACTATGGCTACACCTTC.

The rearrangement joins TRBV5-1 to TRBJ2-7; D is unclear. Trimming took 4 bases from V and 2 from J, leaving 16 bases between them. The CDR3 loop spans 15 amino acids. Germline V gene data show CDR1 as SGHRS and CDR2 as YFSETQ. CDR3 residues: CASSPLGGGTYEQYF. DNA of the CDR3: TGCGCCAGCAGCCCCCTGGGCGGCGGCACCTACGAGCAGTACTTC.

This clonotype was seen only a few times. The CDR3 is CASSRVDSNEQFF. CDR3 nucleotide sequence: TGTGCCAGCAGCCGCGTGGACTCCAATGAGCAGTTCTTC. The rearrangement joins TRBV14 to TRBJ2-1, with a weak D call TRBD2 (5 bases). CDR3 length equals 13 residues. CDR1 is SGHDN, CDR2 FVKESK, per germline. Trimming left V 4 bases short and J 6 bases short, with 10 bases between. The variable domain in full, with the rest retrieved from reference TRBV14 and TRBJ2-1, is EAGVTQFPSHSVIEKGQTVTLRCDPISGHDNLYWYRRVMGKEIKFLLHFVKESKQDESGMPNNRFLAERTGGTYSTLKVQPAELEDSGVYFCASSRVDSNEQFFGPGTRLTVL.